The clone carrying this T cell receptor beta chain was seen once. Assay used: immunoSEQ multiplex PCR; TCRdb lists only in-frame clones, some missing. The sample has about 56,000 clones; about 92% are singletons. This CDR3 is 14 amino acids long. Germline assignment: CDR1 SGHDT and CDR2 YYEEEE. V was shortened by 3 bases and J by 5 bases, with 14 bases between the two germline ends. The data were obtained in a study of cytomegalovirus exposure and HLA in healthy donors. Sequencing used PBMCs. The V and J genes are TRBV5-6 and TRBJ2-5; D perhaps matches TRBD2 (6 bases). This receptor was identified in a woman under 30 in good health and CMV-seropositive. CDR3 protein: CASSSGLLTETQYF. In nucleotides, the CDR3 is TGTGCCAGCAGCTCGGGACTTCTCACCGAGACCCAGTACTTC.